This T cell receptor beta chain was sequenced for a study of blood T cell repertoires in COVID-19. Study as a whole: Samples came from the United States, Italy and Spain, spanning acute and convalescent COVID-19.

Germline trimming cut 3 bases from V and 9 bases from J; bases unmatched to any gene: 3. Germline V CDR1 and CDR2: SGHDT, YYEEEE. The CDR3 contains 12 residues. In the source study's methods: Amplification from reference gene primers served as the basis for estimated nucleated cell counts. The repertoire was sequenced with immunoSEQ multiplex PCR; TCRdb's copy has only in-frame clones and lacks some. Clone size and V and J calls were adopted from that table, with D and trimming inferred from the DNA. The data contain about 100,000 clones, roughly 80% of them seen just once; the ten biggest clones take up roughly 29%.

The source material was peripheral blood. J is TRBJ1-5 and V is TRBV5-6; 7 nucleotides line up with TRBD1. The TCR sequence derives from a man in his sixties with acute or convalescent COVID-19. In nucleotides, the CDR3 is TGTGCCAGCAGCTCGACAGGGAGGCCCCAGCATTTT. Its protein is CASSSTGRPQHF.